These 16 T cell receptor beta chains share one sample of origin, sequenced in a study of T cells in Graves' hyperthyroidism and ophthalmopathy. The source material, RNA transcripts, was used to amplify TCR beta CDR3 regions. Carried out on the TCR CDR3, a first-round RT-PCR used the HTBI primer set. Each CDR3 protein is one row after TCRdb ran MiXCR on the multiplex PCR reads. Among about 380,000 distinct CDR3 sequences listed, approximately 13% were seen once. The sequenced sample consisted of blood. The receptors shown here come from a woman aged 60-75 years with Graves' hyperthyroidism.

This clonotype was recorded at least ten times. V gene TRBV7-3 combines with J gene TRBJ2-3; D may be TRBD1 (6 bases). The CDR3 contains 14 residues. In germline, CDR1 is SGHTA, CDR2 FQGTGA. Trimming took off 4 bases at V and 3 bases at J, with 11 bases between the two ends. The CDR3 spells CASSSGVGTDTQYF. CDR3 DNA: TGTGCCAGCAGCTCAGGGGTGGGGACAGATACGCAGTATTTT.

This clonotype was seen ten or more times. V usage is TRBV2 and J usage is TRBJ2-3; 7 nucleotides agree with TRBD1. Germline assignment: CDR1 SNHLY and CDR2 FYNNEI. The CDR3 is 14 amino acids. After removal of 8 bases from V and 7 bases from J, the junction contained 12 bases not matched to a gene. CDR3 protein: CASGEPGTANTQYF. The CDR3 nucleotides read TGTGCCAGCGGAGAACCAGGGACAGCTAATACGCAGTATTTT.

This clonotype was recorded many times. The CDR3 coding sequence is TGTGCCAGCAGTCCCGGGACTAGCGGGACCACCGGGGAGCTGTTTTTT. This codes for CASSPGTSGTTGELFF. The chain recombines TRBV12-3 or TRBV12-4 with TRBJ2-2; 13 bases align to TRBD2. This CDR3 region has 16 residues. V was clipped by 5 bases and J by 4 bases; unmatched bases: 4.

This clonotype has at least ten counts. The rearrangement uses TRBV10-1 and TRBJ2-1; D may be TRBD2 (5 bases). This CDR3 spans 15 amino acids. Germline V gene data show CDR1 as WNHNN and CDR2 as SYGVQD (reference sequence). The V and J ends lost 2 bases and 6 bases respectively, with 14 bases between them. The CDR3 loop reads CASSEGGSLLNEQFF. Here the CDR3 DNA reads TGCGCCAGCAGTGAGGGTGGGAGCCTACTCAATGAGCAGTTCTTC.

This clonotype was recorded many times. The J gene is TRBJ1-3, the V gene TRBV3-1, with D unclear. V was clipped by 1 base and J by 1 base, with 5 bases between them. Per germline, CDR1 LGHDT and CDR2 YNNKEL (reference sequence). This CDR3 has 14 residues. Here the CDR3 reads CASSQVGSGNTIYF. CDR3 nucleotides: TGTGCCAGCAGCCAAGTAGGGTCTGGAAACACCATATATTTT.

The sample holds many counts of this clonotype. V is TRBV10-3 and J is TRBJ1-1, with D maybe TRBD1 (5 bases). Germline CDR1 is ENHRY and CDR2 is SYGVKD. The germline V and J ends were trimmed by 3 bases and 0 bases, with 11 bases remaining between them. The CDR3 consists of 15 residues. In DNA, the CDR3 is TGTGCCATCAGTGAAACCGGGACGGTGAACACTGAAGCTTTCTTT. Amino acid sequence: CAISETGTVNTEAFF.

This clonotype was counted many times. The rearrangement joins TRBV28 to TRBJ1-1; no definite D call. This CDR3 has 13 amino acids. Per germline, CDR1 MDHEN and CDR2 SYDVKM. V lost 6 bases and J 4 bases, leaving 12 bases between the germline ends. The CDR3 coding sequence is TGTGCCAGCAGACTACCTCAGGCCACTGAAGCTTTCTTT. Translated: CASRLPQATEAFF.

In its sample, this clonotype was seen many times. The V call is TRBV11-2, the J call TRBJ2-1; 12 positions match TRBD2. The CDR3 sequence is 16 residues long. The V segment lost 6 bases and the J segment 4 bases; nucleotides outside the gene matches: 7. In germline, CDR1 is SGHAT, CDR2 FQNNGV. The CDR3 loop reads CASSPGLAGYYNEQFF. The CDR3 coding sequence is TGTGCCAGCAGTCCCGGACTAGCGGGGTATTACAATGAGCAGTTCTTC.

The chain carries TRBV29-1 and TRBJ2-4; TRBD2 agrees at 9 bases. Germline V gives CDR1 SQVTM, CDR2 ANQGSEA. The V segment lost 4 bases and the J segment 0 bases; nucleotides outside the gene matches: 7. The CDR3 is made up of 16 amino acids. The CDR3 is CSVVLASGIAKNIQYF. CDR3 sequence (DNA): TGCAGCGTTGTTTTGGCTAGCGGGATAGCCAAAAACATTCAGTACTTC.

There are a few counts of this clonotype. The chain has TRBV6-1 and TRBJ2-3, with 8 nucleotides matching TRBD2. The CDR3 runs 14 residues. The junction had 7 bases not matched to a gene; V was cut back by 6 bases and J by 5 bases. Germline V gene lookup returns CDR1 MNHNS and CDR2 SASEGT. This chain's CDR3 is CASSPAGVGDTQYF. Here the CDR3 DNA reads TGTGCCAGCAGCCCAGCGGGAGTAGGAGATACGCAGTATTTT.

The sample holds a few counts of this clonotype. The CDR3 DNA is TGCGCCAGCAGCCCTCGAACAGGGGTTGAGACCCAGTACTTC. Translation gives CASSPRTGVETQYF. The V call is TRBV10-2, the J call TRBJ2-5; 7 nucleotides match TRBD1. The length of the CDR3 is 14 residues. Germline loops: CDR1 WSHSY, CDR2 SAAADI. The V gene end was trimmed by 6 bases and the J gene end by 5 bases; junction bases not matched to a gene: 9.

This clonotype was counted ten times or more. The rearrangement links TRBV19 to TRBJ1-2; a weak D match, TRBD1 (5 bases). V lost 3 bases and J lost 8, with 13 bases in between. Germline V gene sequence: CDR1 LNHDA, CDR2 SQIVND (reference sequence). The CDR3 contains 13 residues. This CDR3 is CASSIQGRGGYTF. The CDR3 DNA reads TGTGCCAGTAGTATCCAGGGTAGGGGAGGCTACACCTTC.

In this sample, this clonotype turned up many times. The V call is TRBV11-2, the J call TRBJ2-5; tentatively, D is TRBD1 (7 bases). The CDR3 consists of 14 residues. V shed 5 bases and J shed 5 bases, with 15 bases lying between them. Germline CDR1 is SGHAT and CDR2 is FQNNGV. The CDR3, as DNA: TGTGCCAGCAGCCTCTGGGACAGCGGGGAGACCCAGTACTTC. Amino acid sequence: CASSLWDSGETQYF.

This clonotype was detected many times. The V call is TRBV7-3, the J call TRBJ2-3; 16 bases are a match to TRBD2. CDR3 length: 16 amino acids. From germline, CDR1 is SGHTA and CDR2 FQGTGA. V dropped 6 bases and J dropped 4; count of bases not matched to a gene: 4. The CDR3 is CASSSGLAGGADTQYF. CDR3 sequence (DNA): TGTGCCAGCAGTTCGGGACTAGCGGGAGGGGCAGATACGCAGTATTTT.

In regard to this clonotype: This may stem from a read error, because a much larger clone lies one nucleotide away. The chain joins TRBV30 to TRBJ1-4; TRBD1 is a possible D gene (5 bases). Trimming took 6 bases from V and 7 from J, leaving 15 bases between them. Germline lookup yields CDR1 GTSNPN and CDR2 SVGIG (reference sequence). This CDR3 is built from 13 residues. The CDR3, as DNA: TGTGCCTGCCGGGGGGACTCTAGTGAAAAACTGTTTTTT. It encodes CACRGDSSEKLFF.

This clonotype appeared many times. CDR3 residues: CASSFRGSSNEQFF. CDR3 bases: TGTGCCAGCAGTTTCCGCGGGAGTTCCAATGAGCAGTTCTTC. This chain connects TRBV12-3 or TRBV12-4 to TRBJ2-1; 7 bases map to TRBD2. The CDR3 has 14 residues. J lost 6 bases, V lost 3 bases, and 5 bases had no gene match.